These 24 T cell receptor beta chains were all obtained from the same sample, sequenced in a study of vaccination and CD4 T cells after COVID-19 (dated 2022 in TCRdb). The sample's treatment or condition label is to be understood as: roughly 11-day PBMC culture with coronavirus spike peptide pools or control peptides (ViraFEST assay). Library generation was performed with PCR. Sequencing was performed on an Illumina iSeq 100. DNA from cultured CD4+ T cells was subjected to TCR sequencing with the Oncomine TCR Beta short-read assay at the Johns Hopkins FTIC core. TCRdb reanalyzed the raw reads on its own, using fastp at Q25 for trimming and MiXCR for clone calling, and kept in-frame beta chains. Each CDR3 protein appears once, grouped with its most common genes and DNA. The sample table contains around 18,000 distinct CDR3 sequences; only one count was recorded for about a third of them. The ten biggest clones cover roughly 15% of the sample.

Their antigens are not known. Source material: cultured CD4+ T cells from blood. All receptors derive from a human donor with COVID-19.

This clonotype was counted only a few times. The chain combines TRBV10-3 with TRBJ1-6; no reliable D call. Trimming pared 5 bases from V and 10 bases from J, leaving 15 bases between. The CDR3 runs 14 residues. Germline V gene sequence: CDR1 ENHRY, CDR2 SYGVKD. The CDR3 DNA sequence: TGTGCCATCAGTAAAATGGTTCCCGGCTCACCCCTCCACTTT. It encodes CAISKMVPGSPLHF.

The chain employs TRBV15 and TRBJ2-2, with 7 bases identical to TRBD2. This CDR3 is 16 amino acids long. After removal of 0 bases from V and 4 bases from J, the junction contained 5 bases not matched to a gene. Germline assignment: CDR1 LNHNV and CDR2 YYDKDF (reference sequence). CDR3 sequence: CATSRERAGVTGELFF. The CDR3 bases are TGTGCCACCAGCAGAGAGCGGGCGGGGGTCACCGGGGAGCTGTTTTTT.

The V call is TRBV7-9, the J call TRBJ2-1, with TRBD2 matching over 11 bases. Germline values: CDR1 SEHNR, CDR2 FQNEAQ (reference sequence). The junction had 6 bases not matched to a gene; V was cut back by 5 bases and J by 3 bases. The CDR3 is 16 residues long. CDR3 nucleotide sequence: TGTGCCAGCAGCGGGGCTAGCGGGGGGAGCTACAATGAGCAGTTCTTC. Its protein product is CASSGASGGSYNEQFF.

The chain has TRBV29-1 and TRBJ1-2; 8 bases are a match to TRBD1. The V segment lost 4 bases and the J segment 1 base; nucleotides outside the gene matches: 2. Per germline, CDR1 SQVTM and CDR2 ANQGSEA. CDR3 length: 13 residues. The CDR3 coding sequence is TGCAGCGTTGGGACAGGGCTTAACTATGGCTACACCTTC. This encodes CSVGTGLNYGYTF.

This clonotype was recorded a few times. The gene calls are TRBV28 and TRBJ1-3, with a possible D match to TRBD1 (6 bases). Trimming removed 9 bases from V and 7 bases from J, with 13 bases in between. CDR1 is MDHEN, CDR2 SYDVKM, per germline. This CDR3 comprises 12 residues. CDR3 nucleotide sequence: TGTGCCAGTAAGACAGGTAGCAACACCATATATTTT. Protein: CASKTGSNTIYF.

This clonotype came up a few times. V is TRBV12-3 or TRBV12-4 and J is TRBJ2-4, with TRBD1 identical over 7 bases. CDR3 size: 16 residues. The ends lost 4 bases at V and 5 bases at J; junction bases unmatched: 11. For the CDR3, the DNA is TGTGCCAGCAGTTCGCCCCCCGGGACAGAGGAAAACATTCAGTACTTC. Its protein is CASSSPPGTEENIQYF.

The V and J genes are TRBV18 and TRBJ1-5; D gene uncertain. The CDR3 runs to 15 residues. V lost 3 bases, J lost 1 base, and 10 bases lay in between. Germline assignment: CDR1 KGHSH and CDR2 LQKENI. The CDR3 DNA follows: TGTGCCAGCTCACCCAGCCATGAGAGCAATCAGCCCCAGCATTTT. Translating it yields CASSPSHESNQPQHF.

Here the CDR3 reads CASSLWAGPPNTEAFF. CDR3 DNA sequence: TGTGCCAGCAGTTTATGGGCCGGCCCGCCTAACACTGAAGCTTTCTTT. This chain uses TRBV27 with TRBJ1-1; D is ambiguous. The CDR3 extends over 16 amino acids. With 1 base removed from V and 2 bases from J, the gap between germline ends came to 14 bases. Germline lookup yields CDR1 MNHEY and CDR2 SMNVEV (reference sequence).

CDR3 coding DNA: TGTGCCAGTAGTGCGGAACAGGGGAGGGGGGAAAAACTGTTTTTT. Encoded protein: CASSAEQGRGEKLFF. V is TRBV19 and J is TRBJ1-4; 7 bases match TRBD1. V dropped 5 bases and J dropped 8; count of bases not matched to a gene: 11. Germline V gene data show CDR1 as LNHDA and CDR2 as SQIVND (reference sequence). The CDR3 is 15 amino acids.

The chain carries TRBV10-2 and TRBJ2-2, with 8 positions matching TRBD2. With V trimmed by 2 bases and J by 6 bases, 5 bases remained unmatched. Germline values: CDR1 WSHSY, CDR2 SAAADI. The CDR3 is 15 amino acids. The CDR3 nucleotides read TGCGCCAGCAGTGAGCGCGGGGGGCGCGCCGGGGAGCTGTTTTTT. The encoded protein is CASSERGGRAGELFF.

This clonotype was detected a few times. This rearrangement joins TRBV6-1 to TRBJ2-3; 9 bases match TRBD2. V dropped 10 bases and J dropped 6; count of bases not matched to a gene: 8. This CDR3 region has 13 residues. CDR1 and CDR2 (germline): MNHNS, SASEGT. Written as DNA, the CDR3 is TGTGCCACCCGGATAGCGGGGGCTGATACGCAGTATTTT. Translated, it gives CATRIAGADTQYF.

V gene TRBV11-3 combines with J gene TRBJ1-6; no firm D call. This CDR3 has 14 amino acids. CDR1 and CDR2 from the germline V gene are SGHNT and YENEEA. The ends were cut back, 2 bases at V and 7 bases at J, with 9 bases in the middle. This CDR3 is CASSLRASNSPLHF. The CDR3 DNA sequence: TGTGCCAGCAGCTTAAGGGCGAGCAATTCACCCCTCCACTTT.

This sequence joins TRBV4-2 and TRBJ2-2, with 13 nucleotides matching TRBD2. J gave up 4 bases and V 6 bases, and 5 bases lay outside the gene matches. The length of the CDR3 is 16 residues. CDR1 and CDR2 from the germline V gene are LGHNA and YNFKEQ. DNA of the CDR3: TGTGCCAGCAGTATACTAGCGGGGGGGAGCACCGGGGAGCTGTTTTTT. Translation: CASSILAGGSTGELFF.

The CDR3 sequence: CASSEENRAGYGYTF. CDR3 nucleotide sequence: TGTGCCAGCAGTGAAGAGAACAGGGCTGGCTATGGCTACACCTTC. The V call is TRBV6-1, the J call TRBJ1-2, with a tentative D call TRBD1 (6 bases). This CDR3 is 15 amino acids long. V was trimmed by 1 base and J by 4 bases, leaving 13 bases between them. The germline V gene has CDR1 MNHNS and CDR2 SASEGT.

The chain joins TRBV7-2 to TRBJ1-2; 9 bases are a match to TRBD1. The germline CDR1 and CDR2 sequences are SGHTA and FQGNSA. The CDR3 length is 15 residues. Germline trimming cut 3 bases from V and 3 bases from J; bases unmatched to any gene: 5. The CDR3 region has the DNA TGTGCCAGCAGCTTTCAGGACAGGGGTGACTATGGCTACACCTTC. This gives the protein CASSFQDRGDYGYTF.

The CDR3: CATATGNSPLHF. The CDR3 DNA is TGTGCCACAGCTACAGGCAATTCACCCCTCCACTTT. The chain recombines TRBV12-3 or TRBV12-4 with TRBJ1-6, with D perhaps matching TRBD1 (5 bases). The V and J ends lost 10 bases and 7 bases respectively, with 11 bases between them. The CDR3 runs to 12 residues.

The V call is TRBV19, the J call TRBJ1-3; D ambiguous. Trimming removed 3 bases from V and 2 bases from J, with 17 bases in between. The CDR3 is made up of 17 amino acids. CDR1 is LNHDA and CDR2 is SQIVND in the germline V gene (reference sequence). The CDR3 DNA is TGTGCCAGTAGTATGAAATGGGCAGGCGGGACTGGAAACACCATATATTTT. This translates into CASSMKWAGGTGNTIYF.

This clonotype was seen a single time. Its ends do not fully match the called genes, so a read error is possible. The gene calls are TRBV12-3 or TRBV12-4 and TRBJ2-1, with 10 bases identical to TRBD1. This CDR3 region has 12 residues. CDR3 nucleotides: TGTGCCAGCAGTAAAGACAGGGGGCTCCTCTACTTC. Protein sequence: CASSKDRGLLYF.

The chain joins TRBV7-6 to TRBJ2-1, with 11 bases identical to TRBD2. The CDR3 totals 16 residues. Germline V CDR1 and CDR2: SGHVS, FNYEAQ. V dropped 5 bases and J dropped 3; count of bases not matched to a gene: 6. The CDR3 DNA is TGTGCCAGCAGCGCTCCACTAGCGGGGGTCTACAATGAGCAGTTCTTC. It translates to CASSAPLAGVYNEQFF.

V and J are TRBV20-1 and TRBJ2-4; the match to TRBD1 covers 9 bases. This CDR3 contains 18 residues. Germline assignment: CDR1 DFQATT and CDR2 SNEGSKA (reference sequence). The junction had 17 bases not matched to a gene; V was cut back by 7 bases and J by 1 base. CDR3 in amino acids: CSVTGTGTGSLAKNIQYF. The CDR3 nucleotides are TGCAGTGTGACCGGGACAGGGACCGGGTCCCTTGCCAAAAACATTCAGTACTTC.

This chain uses TRBV24-1 with TRBJ2-1, with 9 bases identical to TRBD1. CDR1 is KGHDR and CDR2 is SFDVKD in the germline V gene. CDR3 length: 15 residues. Trimming cost V 9 bases and J 8 bases; bases outside gene matches: 13. The CDR3 DNA reads TGTGCCACCGGAAGAAGAGGGACAGGGTTCCATGAGCAGTTCTTC. This sequence encodes CATGRRGTGFHEQFF.

The CDR3 nucleotides are TGTGCCATCAGTGAGAACCAGGGCCGCAGTCAGCCCCAGCATTTT. This gives the protein CAISENQGRSQPQHF. The chain uses TRBV10-3 and TRBJ1-5; weak D call: TRBD1 (5 bases). The V gene lost 2 bases and the J gene lost 6 bases, with 14 bases spanning the gap. The CDR3 is made up of 15 amino acids. Per the germline V gene, CDR1 is ENHRY and CDR2 is SYGVKD.

The J gene is TRBJ1-5, the V gene TRBV20-1, with unresolved D. The CDR3 totals 13 residues. The germline V gene encodes CDR1 DFQATT and CDR2 SNEGSKA (reference sequence). Trimming pared 4 bases from V and 7 bases from J, leaving 14 bases between. CDR3 in amino acids: CSAKKKGGQPQHF. As DNA, the CDR3 is TGCAGTGCTAAGAAGAAGGGTGGGCAGCCCCAGCATTTT.

This chain uses TRBV9 with TRBJ2-7; 8 bases agree with TRBD2. Germline V CDR1 and CDR2: SGDLS, YYNGEE. V was pared by 2 bases and J by 1 base, with 11 bases of the junction left unmatched. This CDR3 has 17 amino acids. This CDR3 is CASSVNQAAGGSYEQYF. The CDR3, as DNA: TGTGCCAGCAGCGTCAACCAAGCGGCGGGGGGTTCCTACGAGCAGTACTTC. Using reference TRBV9 and TRBJ2-7 for the parts outside the CDR3, the full variable domain is DSGVTQTPKHLITATGQRVTLRCSPRSGDLSVYWYQQSLDQGLQFLIQYYNGEERAKGNILERFSAQQFPDLHSELNLSSLELGDSALYFCASSVNQAAGGSYEQYFGPGTRLTVT.